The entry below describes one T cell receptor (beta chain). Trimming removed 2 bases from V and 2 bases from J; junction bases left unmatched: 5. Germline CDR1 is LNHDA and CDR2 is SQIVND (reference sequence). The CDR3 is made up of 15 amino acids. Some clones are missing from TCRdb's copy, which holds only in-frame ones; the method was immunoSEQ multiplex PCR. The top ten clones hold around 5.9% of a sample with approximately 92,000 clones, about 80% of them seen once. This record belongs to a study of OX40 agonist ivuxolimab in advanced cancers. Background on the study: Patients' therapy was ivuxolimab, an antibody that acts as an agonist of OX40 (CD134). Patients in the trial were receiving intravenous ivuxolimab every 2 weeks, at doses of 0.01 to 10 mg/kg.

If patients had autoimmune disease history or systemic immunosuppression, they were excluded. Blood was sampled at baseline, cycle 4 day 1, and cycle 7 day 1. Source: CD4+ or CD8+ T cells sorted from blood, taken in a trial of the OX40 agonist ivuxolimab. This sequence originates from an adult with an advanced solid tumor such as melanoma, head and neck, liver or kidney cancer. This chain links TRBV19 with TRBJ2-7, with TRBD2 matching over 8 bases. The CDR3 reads CASSIRGGLPYEQYF. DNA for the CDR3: TGTGCCAGTAGTATACGGGGGGGCCTTCCCTACGAGCAGTACTTC.